The text below deals with one TCR beta chain. This clonotype was detected many times. Its specific antigen is unknown. Per-nucleotide qualities are absent, and no much larger clonotype sits a single base away. The TCR beta CDR3 regions were amplified from RNA transcripts. A first-round RT-PCR of the TCR CDR3 used the HTBI primer set with the Qiagen OneStep RT-PCR kit. Libraries were constructed in a second round of multiplex PCR, after which size selection and purification were carried out. Sequencing of the libraries was done on an Illumina HiSeq2000 using paired-end 100 bp reads. The study's own analysis went as follows. Raw data were processed with SOAPnuke, discarding reads with adapters, uncalled bases, mean Phred below 15, or no exact constant-primer or identifier match. COPE v1.2.5 was used to merge high-quality paired reads, and clonotypes were defined as unique nucleotide sequences. Clonotypes were aligned to IMGT TRBV, TRBD and TRBJ reference segments using MiTCR v1.1. The analysis was restricted to V-J combinations with a frequency above 0.0001, which together covered around 99% of the repertoires. A TCS score was defined as the ratio of F50 (clonal expansion) to E x V (chaos), with BLOSUM62-based TCRdist applied between CDR3 peptides within each V-J. Welch's t-statistics and random forest reduced roughly 530 V-J features to 13, which were used in a naive Bayes classifier (R e1071). In TCRdb, the public reads were trimmed at Q25 with fastp and aligned with MiXCR, with productive beta chains retained. Every entry covers one CDR3 protein and lists the most common genes and DNA from its rows. TCRdb assigned the V and J calls; the authors' analysis was not used. This sample gives around 380,000 distinct CDR3 sequences in total; 13% of them show up just once. Jointly, the top ten make up around 21% of the sample.

Ends trimmed: V by 2 bases, J by 1 base; bases unmatched to a gene: 13. The CDR3 starts with the cysteine, ends with the phenylalanine, and has 18 residues. Solely the CDR3 DNA is kept, with 54 bases framed from the first base. The germline V gene supplies CDR1 SGHVS and CDR2 FNYEAQ. The data derive from a study of T cells in Graves' hyperthyroidism and ophthalmopathy (dated by TCRdb to between 2018 and 2021). A note on the overall study: Peripheral blood samples were taken at the time of initial diagnosis, prior to any treatment. The 85 to 100 discovery patients were divided at random into training and test sets in a 7:3 ratio. Prospective prediction of ophthalmopathy was tested in an independent validation cohort consisting of under 20 hyperthyroidism patients and 15 to 17 patients who later progressed to ophthalmopathy. Thyroid tissue and blood T-cell repertoires from over 5 Graves' hyperthyroidism patients were also compared in the study. A discovery cohort of about a hundred patients, roughly 43 with Graves' ophthalmopathy and 55 to 60 with stable Graves' hyperthyroidism, was used to find distinguishing TCR V-J signatures. According to the paper, TCR Vbeta CDR3 sequencing was carried out on some 130 peripheral blood samples, which came from over 40 ophthalmopathy, about 75 hyperthyroidism and approximately 17 progressor patients. After blood sampling, hyperthyroidism patients were treated with methimazole at a starting dose of 30 mg daily, and ophthalmopathy patients were treated with high-dose intravenous methylprednisolone. On the study overall, not on this receptor specifically: No statistical method was used to fix the sample size in advance, and group allocation was not hidden from the investigators. Blood samples also contained most of the expanded thyroid clonotypes (frequency above 0.001), which suggests that blood repertoires may reflect thyroid immune responses. In cross-validation, a model built on a 13 V-J signature told ophthalmopathy apart from stable hyperthyroidism with just under 90% sensitivity and around 84% specificity, and in testing the same model reached 80%/75%. In validation, progression to ophthalmopathy was predicted by the model with 70% to 71% sensitivity and just over 72% specificity, a median of approximately 7.1 months before onset.

Hyperthyroidism patients were newly diagnosed, with disease duration under 2 months, and aged 18 to 65 years. Patients with uncontrolled infections, other autoimmune diseases, pregnancy or lactation were excluded. Diagnoses were based on clinical symptoms, serum thyroxine and TRAb, thyroid ultrasound and orbital computed tomography. Blood from progressor patients was collected at the time of first diagnosis with hyperthyroidism, before any ophthalmopathy symptoms had appeared. PBMCs were isolated from about 9.1 ml of fresh peripheral blood by Ficoll-Paque density gradient centrifugation. Patients classed as progressors first received a Graves' hyperthyroidism diagnosis and then went on to develop ophthalmopathy during follow-up. Total RNA was extracted with Trizol reagent, and quality was checked on an Agilent 2100 Bioanalyzer.

The specimen sequenced was blood. This clonotype originated in a man in his thirties or forties with Graves' hyperthyroidism that later progressed to Graves' ophthalmopathy. The rearranged segments are TRBV7-6 and TRBJ2-7, and 8 junction bases match TRBD1. For the CDR3, the sequence is CASSLRQGTGDRSYEQYF. At the DNA level, the sequence is TGTGCCAGCAGCTTACGTCAGGGGACGGGGGACAGGTCCTACGAGCAGTACTTC.